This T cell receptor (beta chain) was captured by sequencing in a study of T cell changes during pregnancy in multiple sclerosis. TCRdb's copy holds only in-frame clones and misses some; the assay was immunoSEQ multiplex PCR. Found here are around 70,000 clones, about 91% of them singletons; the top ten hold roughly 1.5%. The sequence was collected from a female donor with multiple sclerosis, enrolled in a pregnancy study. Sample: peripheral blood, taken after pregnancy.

CDR3 nucleotide sequence: TGTGCCTGGAGTGGGGGGACAGCTAATCAGCCCCAGCATTTT. This codes for CAWSGGTANQPQHF. This chain uses TRBV30 with TRBJ1-5, with 7 bases aligning to TRBD1. V shed 1 base and J 4 bases; nucleotides not matched to a gene: 4. The CDR3 is 14 residues long. CDR1 and CDR2 from the germline V gene are GTSNPN and SVGIG (reference sequence).